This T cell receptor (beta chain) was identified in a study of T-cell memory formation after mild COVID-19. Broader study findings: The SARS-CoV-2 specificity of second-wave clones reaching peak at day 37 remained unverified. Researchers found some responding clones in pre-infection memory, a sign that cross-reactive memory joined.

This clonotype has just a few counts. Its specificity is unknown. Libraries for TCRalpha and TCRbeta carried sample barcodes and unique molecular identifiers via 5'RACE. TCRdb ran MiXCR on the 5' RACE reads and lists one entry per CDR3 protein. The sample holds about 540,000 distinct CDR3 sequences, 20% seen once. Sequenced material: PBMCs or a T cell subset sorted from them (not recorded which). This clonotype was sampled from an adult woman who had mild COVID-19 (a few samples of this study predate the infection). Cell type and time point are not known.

CDR3 coding DNA: TGTGCCAGCGAGGACAGGGTTTCCTACGAGCAGTACTTC. It encodes CASEDRVSYEQYF. This chain uses TRBV2 with TRBJ2-7, with 8 positions matching TRBD1. CDR1 and CDR2 from the germline V gene are SNHLY and FYNNEI. The CDR3 is made up of 13 amino acids. V lost 8 bases and J lost 1; bases outside the gene matches: 4. Based on the CDR3 plus reference TRBV2 and TRBJ2-7, the full variable domain is EPEVTQTPSHQVTQMGQEVILRCVPISNHLYFYWYRQILGQKVEFLVSFYNNEISEKSEIFDDQFSVERPDGSNFTLKIRSTKLEDSAMYFCASEDRVSYEQYFGPGTRLTVT.